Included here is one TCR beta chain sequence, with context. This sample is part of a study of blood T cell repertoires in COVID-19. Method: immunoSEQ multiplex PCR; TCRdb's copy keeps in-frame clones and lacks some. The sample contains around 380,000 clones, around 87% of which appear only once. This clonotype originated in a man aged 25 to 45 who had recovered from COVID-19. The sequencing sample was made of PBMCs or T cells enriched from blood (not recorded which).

CDR3 in DNA: TGCGCCAGCAATCGCGTTACTAGTACCAATGAGCAGTTCTTC. This gives the protein CASNRVTSTNEQFF. The rearrangement uses TRBV10-2 and TRBJ2-1; D possibly corresponds to TRBD2 (5 bases). V lost 7 bases, J lost 6 bases, and 16 bases lay in between. This CDR3 comprises 14 residues. Germline CDR1 WSHSY, CDR2 SAAADI.